One and the same sample provided the 10 T cell receptor beta chains below, sequenced in a study of a mutant IDH1 vaccine in newly diagnosed glioma. Method: immunoSEQ multiplex PCR; TCRdb's copy keeps in-frame clones and lacks some. The top ten hold roughly 2% of the sample, which has approximately 82,000 clones, approximately 85% seen once. The time point here: week 23, last vaccination. Topical imiquimod accompanied each vaccine dose, which consisted of 300 ug of mutant IDH1 20-mer peptide. These receptors lack a known antigen. The sample here was PBMCs, taken from a glioma patient whose treatment included an IDH1 peptide vaccine. These receptors came from a man younger than 40 with glioma. Some clones in this sample may be carry-over from other donors' samples.

The chain employs TRBV10-3 and TRBJ2-5; D is possibly TRBD2 (5 bases). CDR1 is ENHRY, CDR2 SYGVKD, per germline. Trimming pared 0 bases from V and 2 bases from J, leaving 7 bases between. The CDR3 has 14 residues. CDR3 DNA sequence: TGTGCCATCAGTGAGTCCGGGGTTCAAGAGACCCAGTACTTC. This sequence encodes CAISESGVQETQYF.

The chain links TRBV20-1 to TRBJ1-2; D is ambiguous. Trimming left V 6 bases short and J 6 bases short, with 5 bases between. Germline assignment: CDR1 DFQATT and CDR2 SNEGSKA (reference sequence). This CDR3 is built from 9 residues. CDR3 amino acids: CSARDGYTF. CDR3 nucleotide sequence: TGCAGTGCGCGGGATGGCTACACCTTC.

The sample holds one count of this clone. The chain is built from TRBV19 and TRBJ2-6; weak D call: TRBD1 (5 bases). This CDR3 is 16 amino acids long. Per germline, CDR1 LNHDA and CDR2 SQIVND (reference sequence). Trimming cost V 5 bases and J 2 bases, with 13 bases left between them. The DNA of the CDR3 is TGTGCCAGTAGTCTTCAGGCAGGGCCTGGGGCCAACGTCCTGACTTTC. Translated, it gives CASSLQAGPGANVLTF.

The chain recombines TRBV4-1 with TRBJ1-1, with 8 positions matching TRBD1. CDR1 and CDR2 from the germline V gene are MGHRA and YSYEKL. The V segment lost 6 bases and the J segment 8 bases; nucleotides outside the gene matches: 11. The CDR3 has 14 amino acids. The CDR3 DNA follows: TGCGCCAGCAGTCGAGGACAGGGCCTAATGGAAGCTTTCTTT. Protein product: CASSRGQGLMEAFF.

This clone was seen a handful of times. V usage is TRBV10-3 and J usage is TRBJ1-5; the D is unclear. The CDR3 covers 13 residues. Trimming cost V 0 bases and J 8 bases, with 8 bases left between them. Germline loops: CDR1 ENHRY, CDR2 SYGVKD. CDR3 sequence (DNA): TGTGCCATCAGTGAGTCCCCCCGGGAGCCCCAGCATTTT. It codes for CAISESPREPQHF.

The CDR3 protein is CASSAAESGTF. CDR3 in DNA: TGTGCCAGCAGCGCAGCAGAATCGGGCACCTTC. The chain carries TRBV9 and TRBJ1-2, with D unresolved. This CDR3 has 11 amino acids. CDR1 is SGDLS, CDR2 YYNGEE, per germline. Trimming removed 3 bases at V and 13 bases at J, with 13 bases between.

In its sample, this clone was seen a few times. CDR3 residues: CASSDRVGQPQHF. In DNA form, the CDR3 reads TGTGCCAGCAGTGACAGGGTTGGTCAGCCCCAGCATTTT. J is TRBJ1-5 and V is TRBV2; possibly TRBD1 for D (5 bases). The V end lost 3 bases, the J end lost 6 bases, and 9 bases lay between the germline ends. CDR3 size: 13 residues. The germline V gene has CDR1 SNHLY and CDR2 FYNNEI.

V gene TRBV7-2 combines with J gene TRBJ1-5, with TRBD1 identical over 10 bases. This CDR3 has 17 residues. Germline V gene sequence: CDR1 SGHTA, CDR2 FQGNSA. The ends lost 5 bases at V and 4 bases at J; junction bases unmatched: 11. CDR3 sequence (DNA): TGTGCCAGCAGCACTCGGACAGGGGGAGTTAGGAATCAGCCCCAGCATTTT. Protein: CASSTRTGGVRNQPQHF.

The rearrangement joins TRBV25-1 to TRBJ2-1, with 10 bases that match TRBD2. The CDR3 covers 18 residues. The germline CDR1 and CDR2 sequences are MGHDK and SYGVNS. J was trimmed by 0 bases and V by 3 bases; bases with no gene match: 8. In DNA form, the CDR3 reads TGTGCCAGCAGTGAGCGGCTAGCGGGAGCTAGCTCCTACAATGAGCAGTTCTTC. Its protein is CASSERLAGASSYNEQFF.

V gene TRBV7-2 combines with J gene TRBJ1-1; no clear D. Germline V lookup: CDR1 SGHTA, CDR2 FQGNSA. This CDR3 is built from 14 residues. V was shortened by 5 bases and J by 3 bases, with 13 bases between the two germline ends. CDR3 DNA: TGTGCCAGCAGCCCTGCCGCAGCCTACACTGAAGCTTTCTTT. Translated: CASSPAAAYTEAFF.